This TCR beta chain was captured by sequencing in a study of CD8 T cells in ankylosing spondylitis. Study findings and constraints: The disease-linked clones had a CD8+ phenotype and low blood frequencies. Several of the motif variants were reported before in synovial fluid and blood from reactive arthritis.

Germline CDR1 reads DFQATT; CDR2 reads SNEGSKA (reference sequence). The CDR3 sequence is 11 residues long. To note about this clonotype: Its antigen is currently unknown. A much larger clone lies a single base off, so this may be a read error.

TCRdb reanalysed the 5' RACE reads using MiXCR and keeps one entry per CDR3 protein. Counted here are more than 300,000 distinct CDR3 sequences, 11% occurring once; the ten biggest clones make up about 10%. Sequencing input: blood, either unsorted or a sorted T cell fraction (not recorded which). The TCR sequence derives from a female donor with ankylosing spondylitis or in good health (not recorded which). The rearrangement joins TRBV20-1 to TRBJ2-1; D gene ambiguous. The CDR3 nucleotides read TGCAGTGCTCAGACCCACAATGATCAGTTCTTC. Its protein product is CSAQTHNDQFF.